This TCR beta chain was captured by sequencing in a study of cytomegalovirus exposure and HLA in healthy donors. From germline, CDR1 is SGHTA and CDR2 FQGNSA. V was clipped by 1 base and J by 0 bases, with 10 bases between them. The CDR3 spans 16 residues. Vbeta (60) and Jbeta (13) primers were used in the PCR. The repertoire was sequenced with immunoSEQ multiplex PCR; TCRdb's copy has only in-frame clones and lacks some. The repertoire consists of some 200,000 clones, with around four fifths occurring once and the leading ten covering 2.5% to 3.5%. The V gene is TRBV7-2, the J gene TRBJ2-4, with a weak D call TRBD1 (5 bases). The sequencing input was PBMCs. The sequence came from a middle-aged woman in good health and CMV-seronegative. CDR3 coding DNA: TGTGCCAGCAGCTTAGAGGCAGGGCTAGCCAAAAACATTCAGTACTTC. This codes for CASSLEAGLAKNIQYF.